Following are 21 T cell receptor beta chains from one sample sequenced in a study of T cell repertoires in cytomegalovirus infection. MiXCR was run by TCRdb on the reads, yielding one entry per CDR3 protein. Here the sample spans 200,000 to 300,000 distinct CDR3 sequences, 9% to 15% being singletons. Sequenced sample: PBMCs. The receptor source for this set is a human donor in good health (CMV status not recorded). Some clones in this sample may be carry-over from other donors' samples.

This clonotype has only a few counts. V gene TRBV7-3 combines with J gene TRBJ2-5; D gene ambiguous. The CDR3 has 13 amino acids. Germline V gene sequence: CDR1 SGHTA, CDR2 FQGTGA. V was clipped by 3 bases and J by 6 bases, with 11 bases between them. CDR3: CASSLRQPQTQYF. The CDR3 DNA follows: TGTGCCAGCAGCTTGCGGCAGCCCCAGACCCAGTACTTC.

Here the CDR3 DNA reads TGCAGTGCTAGAGAGGGAGAGCACACTGAAGCTTTCTTT. It translates to CSAREGEHTEAFF. The rearrangement links TRBV20-1 to TRBJ1-1, with D uncertain. The CDR3 is 13 residues long. Looked up from germline, CDR1 is DFQATT and CDR2 is SNEGSKA (reference sequence). Trimming removed 0 bases from V and 3 bases from J, with 8 bases in between.

This clonotype was picked up many times. The V gene is TRBV7-2, the J gene TRBJ2-7; 8 bases fit TRBD2. Trimming took 4 bases from V and 1 from J; bases not matched to a gene: 12. Germline V gene lookup returns CDR1 SGHTA and CDR2 FQGNSA. This CDR3 spans 17 amino acids. The CDR3: CASSSRTSRIGSYEQYF. CDR3 bases: TGTGCCAGCAGCTCGCGGACTAGCAGAATAGGTTCCTACGAGCAGTACTTC.

V and J are TRBV6-6 and TRBJ2-2; D gene ambiguous. The CDR3 is 13 residues long. V shed 6 bases and J shed 6 bases, with 11 bases lying between them. Germline V lookup: CDR1 MNHNY, CDR2 SVGAGI (reference sequence). The CDR3 DNA reads TGTGCCAGCAGCGAAAGAATTTCCGGGGAGCTGTTTTTT. This translates into CASSERISGELFF.

This clonotype was recorded a few times. This chain links TRBV15 with TRBJ1-5; D remains ambiguous. V gave up 0 bases and J gave up 3 bases, with 15 bases separating them. The CDR3 is 17 residues long. CDR1 LNHNV and CDR2 YYDKDF come from the germline V gene (reference sequence). The CDR3 here is CATSRERIGPFNQPQHF. CDR3 bases: TGTGCCACCAGCAGAGAACGTATTGGGCCGTTCAATCAGCCCCAGCATTTT.

This clonotype was counted a few times. The gene calls are TRBV20-1 and TRBJ2-1; 9 bases align to TRBD2. V trimming: 3 bases; J trimming: 4 bases; junction bases outside the gene matches: 1. This CDR3 contains 13 residues. Germline CDR1 reads DFQATT; CDR2 reads SNEGSKA (reference sequence). The CDR3 loop reads CSARSGRYNEQFF. The CDR3 DNA reads as TGCAGTGCTAGGAGCGGGAGGTACAATGAGCAGTTCTTC.

Only a few counts were recorded for this clonotype. The chain carries TRBV6-2 or TRBV6-3 and TRBJ1-1; D is uncertain. V was pared by 2 bases and J by 4 bases, with 11 bases between. CDR1 MNHEY and CDR2 SVGEGT come from the germline V gene. The length of the CDR3 is 14 residues. The CDR3 DNA reads TGTGCCAGCAGTTACCCGGGCCCGGCCACTGAAGCTTTCTTT. Its protein product is CASSYPGPATEAFF.

This clonotype was observed at least ten times. The chain recombines TRBV7-2 with TRBJ2-5, with 15 bases fitting TRBD2. The trim removed 6 bases at V and 5 bases at J, leaving 7 bases unmatched. Germline CDR1 is SGHTA and CDR2 is FQGNSA. The CDR3 spans 16 residues. The CDR3 is CASSRTSGGAAETQYF. The CDR3 bases are TGTGCCAGCAGTCGGACTAGCGGGGGGGCCGCGGAGACCCAGTACTTC.

This clonotype was seen repeatedly, ten times or more. The rearrangement joins TRBV5-1 to TRBJ1-3; D is unresolved. The CDR3 runs to 16 residues. The germline gives CDR1 SGHRS, CDR2 YFSETQ. V lost 4 bases to trimming and J lost 0 bases, with 14 bases between them. The CDR3 spells CASSPGGGLSGNTIYF. In DNA form, the CDR3 reads TGCGCCAGCAGCCCGGGTGGCGGCCTCTCTGGAAACACCATATATTTT.

This clonotype was detected ten times or more. V and J are TRBV7-2 and TRBJ2-3; 9 bases map to TRBD1. This CDR3 comprises 15 residues. Losses at the gene ends were 1 base for V and 4 bases for J; bases not matched to a gene: 3. CDR1 SGHTA and CDR2 FQGNSA come from the germline V gene. For the CDR3, the DNA is TGTGCCAGCAGCTTAGTCCGGACAGGGGCAGATACGCAGTATTTT. Its protein is CASSLVRTGADTQYF.

This clonotype showed up many times. This chain uses TRBV28 with TRBJ2-7, with D hard to call. Per germline, CDR1 MDHEN and CDR2 SYDVKM. V was shortened by 6 bases and J by 1 base, with 10 bases between the two germline ends. The CDR3 sequence is 13 residues long. The CDR3 loop is CASRIPTSYEQYF. CDR3 sequence (DNA): TGTGCCAGCAGAATCCCCACGTCCTACGAGCAGTACTTC.

This chain links TRBV29-1 with TRBJ2-3; D tentatively reads TRBD1 or TRBD2 (6 bases each). This CDR3 region has 16 residues. CDR1 is SQVTM and CDR2 is ANQGSEA in the germline V gene. V was shortened by 6 bases and J by 0 bases, with 19 bases between the two germline ends. The DNA of the CDR3 is TGCAGCGTCACCCCACAAGGGGGGAAGAGCACAGATACGCAGTATTTT. Its translation is CSVTPQGGKSTDTQYF.

This clonotype has a handful of counts. The chain combines TRBV20-1 with TRBJ1-5, with 11 bases identical to TRBD1. Germline lookup yields CDR1 DFQATT and CDR2 SNEGSKA (reference sequence). Trimming cost V 3 bases and J 1 base; bases outside gene matches: 5. The CDR3 contains 16 residues. The CDR3 is CSARRRDRGSNQPQHF. For the CDR3, the DNA is TGCAGTGCTAGGAGGCGGGACAGGGGGAGCAATCAGCCCCAGCATTTT.

This clonotype was detected many times. The V and J genes are TRBV2 and TRBJ1-4; 7 bases are shared with TRBD1. Per germline, CDR1 SNHLY and CDR2 FYNNEI. The CDR3 spans 14 residues. The ends lost 3 bases at V and 5 bases at J; junction bases unmatched: 3. In DNA, the CDR3 is TGTGCCAGCAGTGAGGGACAGTGGAATGAAAAACTGTTTTTT. This translates into CASSEGQWNEKLFF.

V is TRBV12-5 and J is TRBJ2-3; the D call may be TRBD1 or TRBD2 (5 bases each). Germline V gives CDR1 LGHNT, CDR2 FRNRAP. This CDR3 contains 17 residues. Deletions cut 1 base from V and 3 bases from J, with 17 bases between. The chain's CDR3 is CASGLAPGGRATDTQYF. Here the CDR3 DNA reads TGTGCTAGTGGTTTGGCCCCTGGGGGAAGGGCGACAGATACGCAGTATTTT. Drawing the rest from reference TRBV12-5 and TRBJ2-3, the complete variable domain is DARVTQTPRHKVTEMGQEVTMRCQPILGHNTVFWYRQTMMQGLELLAYFRNRAPLDDSGMPKDRFSAEMPDATLATLKIQPSEPRDSAVYFCASGLAPGGRATDTQYFGPGTRLTVL.

This clonotype has more than one count but fewer than ten. A junction boundary mismatches the germline segment, possibly from a read error. The chain couples TRBV20-1 to TRBJ1-2; 8 bases agree with TRBD1. CDR3 length equals 12 residues. Germline CDR1 and CDR2: DFQATT and SNEGSKA (reference sequence). CDR3: CSARLPGQAASF. The CDR3, as DNA: TGCAGTGCTCGCCTGCCGGGACAGGCGGCCTCCTTC.

This clonotype was detected ten times or more. This chain connects TRBV6-1 to TRBJ1-4; 7 positions agree with TRBD1. The CDR3 totals 13 residues. Germline CDR1 and CDR2: MNHNS and SASEGT. V lost 9 bases and J lost 3; bases outside the gene matches: 4. For the CDR3, the DNA is TGTGCCAGACTCGGGACAGCTAATGAAAAACTGTTTTTT. Translation gives CARLGTANEKLFF.

The rearrangement joins TRBV5-1 to TRBJ2-2; D might be TRBD1 (5 bases). The CDR3 sequence is 15 residues long. Germline CDR1 SGHRS, CDR2 YFSETQ. V was shortened by 3 bases and J by 5 bases, with 14 bases between the two germline ends. The CDR3 spells CASSSGLGQTGELFF. CDR3 in DNA: TGCGCCAGCAGCTCGGGTTTGGGGCAGACCGGGGAGCTGTTTTTT.

The chain uses TRBV25-1 and TRBJ1-6, with a possible D match to TRBD1 (6 bases). CDR1 and CDR2 from the germline V gene are MGHDK and SYGVNS. CDR3 length equals 12 residues. Trimming removed 9 bases from V and 11 bases from J, with 14 bases in between. This chain's CDR3 is CASTQGSTPLHF. DNA for the CDR3: TGTGCCAGTACACAGGGTTCGACACCCCTCCACTTT.

This clonotype was seen at least ten times. The chain recombines TRBV19 with TRBJ2-4, with D maybe TRBD2 (6 bases). There are 16 residues in the CDR3. The germline V gene encodes CDR1 LNHDA and CDR2 SQIVND (reference sequence). V shed 3 bases and J shed 0 bases, with 12 bases lying between them. CDR3 in amino acids: CASSMELAEAKNIQYF. In DNA, the CDR3 is TGTGCCAGTAGTATGGAACTAGCAGAAGCCAAAAACATTCAGTACTTC.

This clonotype was seen ten or more times. The chain combines TRBV20-1 with TRBJ2-7; no clear D gene. The CDR3 loop spans 12 amino acids. CDR1 and CDR2 (germline): DFQATT, SNEGSKA (reference sequence). Between the trimmed V and J ends, which lost 0 bases and 6 bases, there was a span of 9 bases. CDR3 residues: CSAREGSREQYF. CDR3 in DNA: TGCAGTGCTAGAGAGGGGTCGCGCGAGCAGTACTTC.